The 27 T cell receptor beta chains below were found in one sample sequenced in a study of blood T cell repertoires in COVID-19. Repertoires were generated with immunoSEQ multiplex PCR, while TCRdb's copy carries only in-frame clones and drops some. The sample has 150,000 to 200,000 clones; about 74% are singletons. Sequencing was performed on peripheral blood. The receptors originated from an elderly woman with acute or convalescent COVID-19.

V and J are TRBV27 and TRBJ1-1; 8 nucleotides align to TRBD1. The CDR3 covers 12 residues. Germline trimming cut 6 bases from V and 5 bases from J; bases unmatched to any gene: 2. Germline lookup yields CDR1 MNHEY and CDR2 SMNVEV (reference sequence). CDR3 coding DNA: TGTGCCAGCAGGACAGGGGTTACTGAAGCTTTCTTT. This encodes CASRTGVTEAFF.

The chain recombines TRBV18 with TRBJ2-1; perhaps TRBD2 as D (5 bases). CDR1 KGHSH and CDR2 LQKENI come from the germline V gene. The CDR3 loop spans 14 amino acids. The ends were cut back, 3 bases at V and 4 bases at J, with 10 bases in the middle. CDR3 DNA sequence: TGTGCCAGCTCACCGTCAGCGGATTACAATGAGCAGTTCTTC. Its protein is CASSPSADYNEQFF. Variable domain in full (rest from reference TRBV18 and TRBJ2-1): NAGVMQNPRHLVRRRGQEARLRCSPMKGHSHVYWYRQLPEEGLKFMVYLQKENIIDESGMPKERFSAEFPKEGPSILRIQQVVRGDSAAYFCASSPSADYNEQFFGPGTRLTVL.

The chain joins TRBV29-1 to TRBJ2-1; TRBD2 aligns across 12 bases. After removal of 0 bases from V and 4 bases from J, the junction contained 7 bases not matched to a gene. The germline V gene encodes CDR1 SQVTM and CDR2 ANQGSEA. CDR3 size: 17 residues. The CDR3 DNA follows: TGCAGCGTTGAAGAATTGGCTAGCGGGAGGGCGTACAATGAGCAGTTCTTC. Protein product: CSVEELASGRAYNEQFF.

This clone was observed a single time. This chain links TRBV12-3 or TRBV12-4 with TRBJ1-1, with D unclear. Trimming pared 5 bases from V and 6 bases from J, leaving 13 bases between. The length of the CDR3 is 13 residues. The CDR3: CASSPRADSEAFF. The CDR3 nucleotides are TGTGCCAGCAGTCCGCGAGCAGACTCTGAAGCTTTCTTT.

The chain joins TRBV19 to TRBJ1-5, with no clear D. Trimming took 8 bases from V and 9 from J, leaving 14 bases between them. The CDR3 loop spans 12 amino acids. Looked up from germline, CDR1 is LNHDA and CDR2 is SQIVND (reference sequence). The CDR3 is CASGGIGSPQHF. The CDR3 bases are TGTGCCAGTGGAGGGATCGGGTCGCCCCAGCATTTT.

This sequence joins TRBV4-2 and TRBJ2-3, with TRBD2 as a possible D gene (8 bases). Germline CDR1 and CDR2: LGHNA and YNFKEQ. The V end lost 4 bases, the J end lost 5 bases, and 22 bases lay between the germline ends. The CDR3 covers 17 residues. The CDR3 here is CASSLPPGGGVEDTQYF. CDR3 DNA: TGTGCCAGCAGCCTACCCCCGGGAGGGGGCGTCGAAGATACGCAGTATTTT.

The V call is TRBV7-9, the J call TRBJ1-6, with a tentative D call TRBD1 (5 bases). Germline V CDR1 and CDR2: SEHNR, FQNEAQ (reference sequence). There are 19 residues in the CDR3. The V end was cut by 0 bases, the J end by 2 bases, with 17 bases between. The chain's CDR3 is CASSLASGYRGAYNSPLHF. The DNA for the CDR3 is TGTGCCAGCAGCTTAGCATCCGGATACCGGGGGGCCTATAATTCACCCCTCCACTTT.

This rearrangement joins TRBV5-8 to TRBJ1-3; no clear D. Trimming took 1 base from V and 7 from J, leaving 6 bases between them. CDR1 and CDR2 from the germline V gene are SGHTS and YDEGEE. The CDR3 length is 12 residues. The CDR3 sequence is CASSLRGNTIYF. The CDR3 DNA reads as TGTGCCAGCAGCTTGAGAGGGAACACCATATATTTT.

As for this clone: At the DNA level, this CDR3 is encoded by other sequences in the same sample as well. The chain carries TRBV28 and TRBJ2-4; possibly TRBD2 for D (5 bases). The germline CDR1 and CDR2 sequences are MDHEN and SYDVKM. The CDR3 consists of 15 residues. V lost 4 bases and J lost 0, with 10 bases in between. The CDR3 nucleotides are TGTGCCAGCAGTTCGGGCGGGTTAGCCAAAAACATTCAGTACTTC. As protein: CASSSGGLAKNIQYF.

This chain uses TRBV30 with TRBJ2-7; 9 nucleotides line up with TRBD1. CDR3 size: 13 residues. The J segment lost 5 bases and the V segment lost 8 bases, leaving 10 bases of the junction unmatched. Germline V lookup: CDR1 GTSNPN, CDR2 SVGIG (reference sequence). CDR3 sequence reads: CAGETGGVHEQYF. Here the CDR3 DNA reads TGTGCCGGGGAGACAGGGGGAGTCCACGAGCAGTACTTC.

This chain uses TRBV18 with TRBJ2-7; the match to TRBD1 covers 7 bases. The length of the CDR3 is 13 residues. V shed 3 bases and J 2 bases; nucleotides not matched to a gene: 1. Germline V CDR1 and CDR2: KGHSH, LQKENI. The CDR3 nucleotides are TGTGCCAGCTCACCGACAGGGACCTACGAGCAGTACTTC. Amino acid sequence: CASSPTGTYEQYF.

The rearrangement joins TRBV4-3 to TRBJ1-6, with a tentative D call TRBD1 (6 bases). CDR3 length: 17 amino acids. Trimming left V 0 bases short and J 4 bases short, with 13 bases between. Germline CDR1 and CDR2: LGHNA and YSLEER. CDR3 DNA sequence: TGCGCCAGCAGCCAAGATCGACGGACAGCATATAATTCACCCCTCCACTTT. Translation gives CASSQDRRTAYNSPLHF.

The gene calls are TRBV4-3 and TRBJ2-5, with D possibly matching TRBD2 (7 bases). The germline V and J ends were trimmed by 1 base and 5 bases, with 11 bases remaining between them. Germline V lookup: CDR1 LGHNA, CDR2 YSLEER. The CDR3 contains 14 residues. The CDR3 loop reads CASSQVGGLETQYF. In nucleotides, the CDR3 is TGCGCCAGCAGCCAAGTCGGGGGGCTTGAGACCCAGTACTTC.

The chain has TRBV6-1 and TRBJ2-1, with D maybe TRBD1 (5 bases). The CDR3 consists of 15 residues. V dropped 2 bases and J dropped 4 bases, with 12 bases sitting between them. Per the germline V gene, CDR1 is MNHNS and CDR2 is SASEGT. This chain's CDR3 is CASSELAGPYNEQFF. In nucleotides, the CDR3 is TGTGCCAGCAGTGAATTGGCAGGGCCATACAATGAGCAGTTCTTC.

The chain employs TRBV28 and TRBJ2-1, with 10 bases matching TRBD2. The V gene end was trimmed by 4 bases and the J gene end by 8 bases; junction bases not matched to a gene: 11. Germline-derived CDR1 and CDR2 are MDHEN and SYDVKM. The CDR3 covers 16 residues. The CDR3 protein is CASSSQSGRAFDEQFF. In nucleotides, the CDR3 is TGTGCCAGCAGTTCCCAAAGCGGGAGGGCCTTCGATGAGCAGTTCTTC.

The chain recombines TRBV6-1 with TRBJ1-2; no reliable D call. The germline V and J ends were trimmed by 3 bases and 5 bases, with 7 bases remaining between them. The CDR3 length is 12 residues. Germline-derived CDR1 and CDR2 are MNHNS and SASEGT. CDR3 loop: CASSDTQYGYTF. CDR3 bases: TGTGCCAGCAGTGATACTCAATATGGCTACACCTTC.

The CDR3 region is CASSRWGEAGGRNEQFF. In nucleotides, the CDR3 is TGCGCCAGCAGCCGGTGGGGAGAAGCGGGAGGGCGAAATGAGCAGTTCTTC. This chain links TRBV10-1 with TRBJ2-1; 10 bases are shared with TRBD2. From germline, CDR1 is WNHNN and CDR2 SYGVQD (reference sequence). CDR3 length: 17 residues. V lost 6 bases and J lost 7; bases outside the gene matches: 15.

This chain connects TRBV27 to TRBJ2-2; TRBD2 matches 9 bases. Germline CDR1 MNHEY, CDR2 SMNVEV (reference sequence). The CDR3 sequence is 16 residues long. The ends lost 6 bases at V and 6 bases at J; junction bases unmatched: 11. For the CDR3, the DNA is TGTGCCAGCAGCCGCCCCCCTAGCGGGGCCGCCGGGGAGCTGTTTTTT. Protein: CASSRPPSGAAGELFF.

V gene TRBV25-1 combines with J gene TRBJ2-5, with 9 bases that match TRBD1. CDR3 length equals 16 residues. CDR1 is MGHDK and CDR2 is SYGVNS in the germline V gene. The junction had 7 bases not matched to a gene; V was cut back by 2 bases and J by 3 bases. The CDR3 DNA reads TGTGCCAGCAGTGAAACCCCGGGACAGGGAAAAGAGACCCAGTACTTC. Amino acids: CASSETPGQGKETQYF.

The chain couples TRBV28 to TRBJ2-1, with TRBD2 as a possible D gene (6 bases). The CDR3 consists of 15 residues. The germline CDR1 and CDR2 sequences are MDHEN and SYDVKM. V was trimmed by 7 bases and J by 4 bases, leaving 17 bases between them. CDR3 nucleotides: TGTGCCAGCACCCTAAGTACGGGGGTATACAATGAGCAGTTCTTC. Amino acid sequence: CASTLSTGVYNEQFF.

V gene TRBV28 combines with J gene TRBJ1-4, with 8 bases aligning to TRBD1. Germline V lookup: CDR1 MDHEN, CDR2 SYDVKM. The CDR3 loop spans 14 amino acids. The V segment lost 6 bases and the J segment 5 bases; nucleotides outside the gene matches: 5. The CDR3 DNA reads TGTGCCAGCAGCTCCGGACAGGGAAATGAAAAACTGTTTTTT. Translating it yields CASSSGQGNEKLFF.

Regarding this clone: Other nucleotide sequences from this sample produce the same CDR3. V is TRBV5-1 and J is TRBJ2-5, with TRBD1 matching 8 bases. In germline, CDR1 is SGHRS, CDR2 YFSETQ. With V trimmed by 4 bases and J by 5 bases, 4 bases remained unmatched. This CDR3 comprises 13 residues. This CDR3 is CASSPDRVETQYF. CDR3 DNA sequence: TGCGCCAGCAGCCCGGACAGGGTTGAGACCCAGTACTTC.

This clone was counted only a few times. V gene TRBV6-1 combines with J gene TRBJ2-7; maybe TRBD1 (6 bases). The CDR3 runs 14 residues. Trimming took off 3 bases at V and 3 bases at J, with 12 bases between the two ends. Germline V CDR1 and CDR2: MNHNS, SASEGT. The CDR3 region has the DNA TGTGCCAGCAGTGACCAGGGGACCCGCTACGAGCAGTACTTC. Encoded protein: CASSDQGTRYEQYF.

The chain is built from TRBV6-2 or TRBV6-3 and TRBJ2-7; a possible D gene is TRBD2 (5 bases). Germline CDR1 and CDR2: MNHEY and SVGEGT. This CDR3 region has 14 residues. V lost 6 bases, J lost 6 bases, and 18 bases lay in between. Written as DNA, the CDR3 is TGTGCCAGCAGCCCTGCAGCGGTTACCTTCGAGCAGTACTTC. Translated, it gives CASSPAAVTFEQYF.

The rearrangement links TRBV27 to TRBJ2-1; 7 nucleotides match TRBD2. Trimming took 3 bases from V and 10 from J; bases not matched to a gene: 9. Germline-derived CDR1 and CDR2 are MNHEY and SMNVEV (reference sequence). This CDR3 region has 14 residues. CDR3: CASSFLGGSGEQFF. CDR3 nucleotide sequence: TGTGCCAGCAGTTTTTTAGGCGGGAGCGGGGAGCAGTTCTTC.

This clone was recorded a few times. The CDR3 DNA follows: TGTGCCAGTAGTATAGAACGGGGGGGCGAGCAGCCCCAGCATTTT. It encodes CASSIERGGEQPQHF. The V call is TRBV19, the J call TRBJ1-5; a weak D match, TRBD1 (6 bases). The CDR3 contains 15 residues. Germline CDR1 reads LNHDA; CDR2 reads SQIVND (reference sequence). Trimming stripped 0 bases from V and 7 bases from J, with 13 bases between. The complete variable domain, with remaining parts taken from reference TRBV19 and TRBJ1-5, reads DGGITQSPKYLFRKEGQNVTLSCEQNLNHDAMYWYRQDPGQGLRLIYYSQIVNDFQKGDIAEGYSVSREKKESFPLTVTSAQKNPTAFYLCASSIERGGEQPQHFGDGTRLSIL.

The CDR3 DNA reads as TGTGCCAGCTCACCAAGTTATTTAGCGGGAGGGGGTGAGCAGTTCTTC. As protein: CASSPSYLAGGGEQFF. The chain couples TRBV18 to TRBJ2-1; 11 bases map to TRBD2. This CDR3 spans 16 amino acids. The trim removed 2 bases at V and 9 bases at J, leaving 9 bases unmatched. Germline V gene lookup returns CDR1 KGHSH and CDR2 LQKENI.